A selection of T cell receptor beta chains follows, all from one sample in a study of blood T cell repertoires in COVID-19. This table comes from immunoSEQ multiplex PCR, and its TCRdb copy is limited to in-frame clones, with some not included. The sample has under 250,000 clones; roughly 88% are singletons. The sample taken for sequencing was peripheral blood. The source of these receptors is a young woman with COVID-19, enrolled during active disease. Both conserved end residues are part of each CDR3. The order of the fields is V gene, J gene, CDR3 length, clone size, D gene, CDR3 protein, CDR3 DNA. A D gene is named only where the DNA matches it firmly. Only some rows state a clone size, as once, few, many or a class for expanded clones.

>TRBV28|TRBJ2-3|18|-|TRBD2
CASSSPRLAEGFTDTQYF
TGTGCCAGCAGTTCCCCCCGACTAGCGGAGGGATTCACAGATACGCAGTATTTT
>TRBV7-8|TRBJ2-2|14|-|-
CASSLVLNTGELFF
TGTGCCAGCAGCTTGGTGCTAAACACCGGGGAGCTGTTTTTT
>TRBV13|TRBJ2-5|14|-|-
CASSLGGWRETQYF
TGTGCCAGCAGCTTAGGCGGGTGGCGAGAGACCCAGTACTTC
>TRBV6-1|TRBJ2-5|16|-|-
CASSEARTGLLETQYF
TGTGCCAGCAGTGAAGCGAGGACGGGACTTCTAGAGACCCAGTACTTC
>TRBV27|TRBJ2-3|16|-|TRBD2
CASSLLAGRGTDTQYF
TGTGCCAGCAGTTTATTAGCGGGGCGGGGCACAGATACGCAGTATTTT
>TRBV6-2/TRBV6-3|TRBJ1-5|15|once|TRBD1
CASSGHTGGPRPQHF
TGTGCCAGCAGTGGACACACAGGGGGCCCTCGGCCCCAGCATTTT
>TRBV11-2|TRBJ2-7|14|-|TRBD2
CASTLEAGSYEQYF
TGTGCCAGCACCTTGGAAGCGGGATCCTACGAGCAGTACTTC
>TRBV5-4|TRBJ2-2|13|-|TRBD1
CASSFAGGGELFF
TGTGCCAGCAGCTTCGCAGGGGGCGGGGAGCTGTTTTTT
>TRBV3-1/TRBV3-2|TRBJ2-5|19|-|TRBD2
CASSYGWPALLASQETQYF
TGTGCCAGCAGCTACGGGTGGCCGGCGTTACTAGCGAGCCAAGAGACCCAGTACTTC
>TRBV13|TRBJ1-2|12|-|-
CASSLTNYGYTF
TGTGCCAGCAGCTTGACAAACTATGGCTACACCTTC
>TRBV2|TRBJ2-2|15|-|-
CASSYGTTNTGELFF
TGTGCCAGCAGTTACGGGACAACGAACACCGGGGAGCTGTTTTTT
>TRBV7-2|TRBJ1-2|15|-|-
CASSPQEVFFYGYTF
TGTGCCAGCAGTCCGCAGGAGGTTTTCTTCTACGGCTACACCTTC
>TRBV25-1|TRBJ1-6|15|once|-
CASSDSRVMVSPLHF
TGTGCCAGCAGTGATAGTCGGGTAATGGTTTCACCCCTCCACTTT
>TRBV10-3|TRBJ2-7|14|-|-
CAISDPGESYEQYF
TGTGCCATCAGTGATCCAGGGGAATCCTACGAGCAGTACTTC
>TRBV6-5|TRBJ2-5|15|-|-
CASSRGAGYQETQYF
TGTGCCAGCAGCCGGGGCGCGGGGTACCAAGAGACCCAGTACTTC
>TRBV7-9|TRBJ2-5|13|-|-
CASSFTGEETQYF
TGTGCCAGCAGCTTTACGGGGGAAGAGACCCAGTACTTC
>TRBV7-8|TRBJ2-1|17|-|-
CASSPKGRGLPYNEQFF
TGTGCCAGCAGCCCAAAGGGCCGGGGACTCCCCTACAATGAGCAGTTCTTC
>TRBV10-3|TRBJ1-1|15|-|TRBD1
CAISDRGQGGAEAFF
TGTGCCATCAGTGATAGGGGACAGGGAGGCGCTGAAGCTTTCTTT
>TRBV19|TRBJ2-5|15|-|-
CASSIDPGGHRTQYF
TGTGCCAGTAGTATAGATCCCGGCGGCCATCGGACCCAGTACTTC
>TRBV6-5|TRBJ1-5|14|few|-
CASGEVGRTQPQHF
TGTGCCAGCGGAGAGGTGGGGCGAACTCAGCCCCAGCATTTT
>TRBV19|TRBJ2-1|19|-|-
CASSPSPWASPSSYNEQFF
TGTGCCAGTAGCCCATCGCCGTGGGCCTCTCCAAGCTCCTACAATGAGCAGTTCTTC
>TRBV19|TRBJ2-5|14|-|TRBD2
CASRPGGGQETQYF
TGTGCCAGTAGACCTGGCGGGGGCCAAGAGACCCAGTACTTC
>TRBV10-3|TRBJ2-2|16|-|TRBD2
CAIREPSGERNGELFF
TGTGCCATCAGGGAACCTAGCGGGGAGCGCAACGGGGAGCTGTTTTTT
>TRBV28|TRBJ1-3|16|-|-
CASSFGRQSSGNTIYF
TGTGCCAGCAGTTTTGGCAGGCAGAGCTCTGGAAACACCATATATTTT
>TRBV19|TRBJ1-6|16|-|-
CASSIGSPGFNSPLHF
TGTGCCAGTAGTATAGGATCGCCAGGGTTTAATTCACCCCTCCACTTT
>TRBV18|TRBJ1-1|14|-|-
CASSPPGLNTEAFF
TGTGCCAGCTCACCACCGGGGCTGAACACTGAAGCTTTCTTT
>TRBV10-3|TRBJ2-7|15|-|TRBD1
CAISESGQGGYEQYF
TGTGCCATCAGTGAGTCGGGACAGGGTGGCTACGAGCAGTACTTC
>TRBV11-3|TRBJ2-1|20|-|-
CASSLKSPEGGGGLYNEQFF
TGTGCCAGCAGCTTAAAATCCCCGGAGGGGGGAGGGGGTCTATACAATGAGCAGTTCTTC
>TRBV5-6|TRBJ2-2|13|-|-
CASSWGETGELFF
TGTGCCAGCAGCTGGGGCGAGACCGGGGAGCTGTTTTTT
>TRBV5-1|TRBJ1-2|12|-|-
CASSTPYGGYTF
TGCGCCAGCAGCACCCCTTACGGGGGCTACACCTTC
>TRBV5-1|TRBJ1-1|14|-|-
CASSFTTENTEAFF
TGCGCCAGCAGCTTCACGACAGAGAACACTGAAGCTTTCTTT
>TRBV27|TRBJ1-5|14|once|-
CASSSRGYNQPQHF
TGTGCCAGCAGTTCCCGAGGATACAATCAGCCCCAGCATTTT
>TRBV30|TRBJ2-3|12|-|TRBD1
CAGRGSTDTQYF
TGTGCCGGCAGGGGGTCCACAGATACGCAGTATTTT
>TRBV19|TRBJ2-3|15|-|TRBD2
CASSGTSGGSDTQYF
TGTGCCAGTAGTGGGACTAGCGGGGGGTCAGATACGCAGTATTTT
>TRBV4-3|TRBJ1-4|15|-|TRBD1
CASSQSDRRNEKLFF
TGCGCCAGCAGCCAATCGGACAGGAGAAATGAAAAACTGTTTTTT
>TRBV7-9|TRBJ1-1|14|few|TRBD1
CASSGQGKNTEAFF
TGTGCCAGCAGCGGACAGGGTAAGAACACTGAAGCTTTCTTT
>TRBV10-1|TRBJ2-7|16|few|TRBD1
CANLGDRGPSSYEQYF
TGCGCCAACTTAGGGGACAGGGGTCCTAGCTCCTACGAGCAGTACTTC
>TRBV5-1|TRBJ2-1|15|-|-
CASSLVQGAYNEQFF
TGCGCCAGCAGCTTGGTACAGGGCGCCTACAATGAGCAGTTCTTC
>TRBV4-3|TRBJ2-3|14|-|-
CASSQERGRDTQYF
TGCGCCAGCAGCCAAGAACGTGGGAGAGATACGCAGTATTTT
>TRBV7-2|TRBJ2-3|16|-|TRBD2
CASSLRSSGDTDTQYF
TGTGCCAGCAGCCTAAGAAGTAGCGGGGACACAGATACGCAGTATTTT
>TRBV5-1|TRBJ2-7|13|-|TRBD1
CASSWGQGNEQYF
TGCGCCAGCAGCTGGGGACAGGGGAACGAGCAGTACTTC
>TRBV3-1/TRBV3-2|TRBJ1-6|13|-|-
CASSQRGNSPLHF
TGTGCCAGCAGCCAACGAGGCAATTCACCCCTCCACTTT
>TRBV3-1/TRBV3-2|TRBJ1-2|14|once|TRBD1
CASSRSGQLGGYTF
TGTGCCAGCAGCCGCTCGGGACAGTTAGGAGGCTACACCTTC
>TRBV2|TRBJ1-2|14|-|-
CASSVGPKGNGYTF
TGTGCCAGCAGTGTAGGGCCCAAGGGGAATGGCTACACCTTC
>TRBV4-1|TRBJ2-1|17|-|-
CASSQLSVPTSYNEQFF
TGCGCCAGCAGCCAGCTTAGCGTACCGACCTCCTACAATGAGCAGTTCTTC
>TRBV4-2|TRBJ1-5|17|-|TRBD1
CASSQDQATGDNQPQHF
TGTGCCAGCAGCCAAGATCAGGCGACAGGGGACAATCAGCCCCAGCATTTT
>TRBV10-2|TRBJ1-5|17|few|-
CASAPSSGMARDQPQHF
TGCGCCAGCGCTCCGAGTTCAGGTATGGCTCGAGATCAGCCCCAGCATTTT
>TRBV5-6|TRBJ1-1|14|-|-
CASSLISLNTEAFF
TGTGCCAGCAGCTTGATCTCGTTGAACACTGAAGCTTTCTTT
>TRBV2|TRBJ1-1|16|-|-
CASSEYGTGGNTEAFF
TGTGCCAGCAGTGAATACGGGACGGGGGGGAACACTGAAGCTTTCTTT
>TRBV5-1|TRBJ1-1|15|-|-
CASSLVGVGNTEAFF
TGCGCCAGCAGCTTGGTGGGCGTCGGCAACACTGAAGCTTTCTTT
>TRBV2|TRBJ1-5|13|-|-
CASSDGSWQPQHF
TGTGCCAGCAGTGACGGGTCGTGGCAGCCCCAGCATTTT
>TRBV9|TRBJ2-1|12|-|-
CASSVQGGEQFF
TGTGCCAGCAGCGTGCAGGGGGGTGAGCAGTTCTTC
>TRBV9|TRBJ1-1|14|-|-
CASSVSPGSTEAFF
TGTGCCAGCAGCGTATCCCCGGGATCCACTGAAGCTTTCTTT
>TRBV7-2|TRBJ2-3|16|once|TRBD2
CASSRLAGVGTDTQYF
TGTGCCAGCAGCAGACTAGCGGGAGTAGGAACAGATACGCAGTATTTT
>TRBV6-2/TRBV6-3|TRBJ2-1|13|-|-
CASSYSNDYQQFF
TGTGCCAGCAGTTACTCGAACGACTATCAGCAGTTCTTC
>TRBV10-3|TRBJ2-5|17|-|TRBD2
CAISENFAPSGKETQYF
TGTGCCATCAGTGAGAACTTTGCACCTAGCGGTAAAGAGACCCAGTACTTC
>TRBV23-1|TRBJ1-2|13|-|-
CAGHVRGPRGYTF
TGCGCCGGGCACGTCAGGGGACCTCGGGGCTACACCTTC
>TRBV5-1|TRBJ2-5|15|-|-
CASSLGQTGWETQYF
TGCGCCAGCAGCTTGGGACAGACGGGTTGGGAGACCCAGTACTTC
>TRBV28|TRBJ1-1|13|-|TRBD1
CASSEPGQGLAFF
TGTGCCAGCAGTGAACCGGGACAGGGCTTAGCTTTCTTT
>TRBV7-9|TRBJ2-3|16|-|TRBD2
CASSYTFSGTTDTQYF
TGTGCCAGCAGTTACACATTTAGCGGGACCACAGATACGCAGTATTTT